This TCR beta chain was recorded in a study of T cells expressing NK-cell markers. The CDR3 has 19 residues. In germline, CDR1 is DFQATT, CDR2 SNEGSKA (reference sequence). The authors generated TCR beta cDNA through 5'RACE template switching with UMIs. For each CDR3 protein, TCRdb gives one entry from its re-call of the 5' RACE reads, without DNA. Here the sample table reports about 180,000 distinct CDR3 sequences. The source is a woman aged 18 to 69 in good health. This chain uses TRBV20-1 with TRBJ2-7; TCRdb lists TRBD2, though no DNA is available to test this call. The specimen sequenced was blood T cells: a sorted CD56 or NKG2C T cell subset, CD4+ or CD8+ T cells, or bulk PBMC T cells (not recorded which). This chain's CDR3 is CSASRPGLAGGALASEQYF.